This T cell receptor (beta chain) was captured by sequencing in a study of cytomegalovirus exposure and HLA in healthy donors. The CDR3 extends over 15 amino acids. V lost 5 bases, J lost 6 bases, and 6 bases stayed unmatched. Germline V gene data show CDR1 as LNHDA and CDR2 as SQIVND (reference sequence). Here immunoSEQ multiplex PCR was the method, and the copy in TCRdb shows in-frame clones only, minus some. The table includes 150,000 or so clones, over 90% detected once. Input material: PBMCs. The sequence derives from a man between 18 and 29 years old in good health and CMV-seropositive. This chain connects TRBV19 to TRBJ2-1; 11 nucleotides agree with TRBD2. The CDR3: CASSAGLAEVNEQFF. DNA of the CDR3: TGTGCCAGTAGTGCGGGACTAGCGGAGGTCAATGAGCAGTTCTTC.